Each of the 12 T cell receptor beta chains below was sequenced from the same sample in a study of CD8 T cells in ankylosing spondylitis. TCRdb ran MiXCR on the 5' RACE reads and lists one entry per CDR3 protein. Here the sample spans about 130,000 distinct CDR3 sequences, about 7% being singletons. The source material was blood, either unsorted or a sorted T cell fraction (not recorded which). The receptors derive from a female donor with ankylosing spondylitis or in good health (not recorded which).

The sample holds many counts of this clonotype. The chain has TRBV12-3 or TRBV12-4 and TRBJ2-1, with 10 bases aligning to TRBD1. The V and J ends lost 5 bases and 10 bases, in that order; junction bases with no gene match: 5. The CDR3 extends over 13 amino acids. The chain's CDR3 is CASSIGGQGEQFF. The CDR3, as DNA: TGTGCCAGCAGTATAGGGGGACAGGGGGAGCAGTTCTTC.

Ten or more counts support this clonotype. CDR3 in amino acids: CAWSGAGGRTDTQYF. The CDR3 bases are TGTGCCTGGAGTGGGGCGGGGGGTAGGACAGATACGCAGTATTTT. The chain links TRBV30 to TRBJ2-3, with 8 bases identical to TRBD2. CDR1 is GTSNPN, CDR2 SVGIG, per germline (reference sequence). V dropped 1 base and J dropped 3; count of bases not matched to a gene: 6. The CDR3 is made up of 15 amino acids.

This clonotype occurred many times. The chain is built from TRBV5-1 and TRBJ2-5; a possible D gene is TRBD2 (5 bases). Trimming removed 4 bases at V and 1 base at J, with 14 bases between. The CDR3 covers 15 residues. The germline CDR1 and CDR2 sequences are SGHRS and YFSETQ. Written as DNA, the CDR3 is TGCGCCAGCAGCCCGGATGGACTTTCCCAAGAGACCCAGTACTTC. It specifies CASSPDGLSQETQYF.

This clonotype was picked up many times. This rearrangement joins TRBV27 to TRBJ2-1; D possibly corresponds to TRBD1 (5 bases). The CDR3 spans 14 residues. Germline CDR1 is MNHEY and CDR2 is SMNVEV (reference sequence). V dropped 7 bases and J dropped 4 bases, with 14 bases sitting between them. This chain's CDR3 is CASTKRGRYNEQFF. CDR3 DNA sequence: TGTGCCAGCACCAAAAGGGGCCGTTACAATGAGCAGTTCTTC.

This clonotype was picked up many times. The V gene is TRBV6-1, the J gene TRBJ1-2, with D hard to call. The V end was cut by 6 bases, the J end by 7 bases, with 6 bases between. From germline, CDR1 is MNHNS and CDR2 SASEGT. The CDR3 runs to 10 residues. CDR3: CASRMGGYTF. Here the CDR3 DNA reads TGTGCCAGCAGAATGGGTGGCTACACCTTC.

This clonotype was detected many times. V usage is TRBV12-3 or TRBV12-4 and J usage is TRBJ2-3; D possibly uses TRBD1 or TRBD2 (5 bases each). The CDR3 sequence is 14 residues long. V was shortened by 8 bases and J by 0 bases, with 12 bases between the two germline ends. For the CDR3, the DNA is TGTGCCAGCGTCCAGGGACGCAGCACAGATACGCAGTATTTT. Residues: CASVQGRSTDTQYF.

This clonotype was found many times. In DNA form, the CDR3 reads TGTGCCAGCAGCGGGCGCACAGATACGCAGTATTTT. This sequence encodes CASSGRTDTQYF. The chain recombines TRBV7-9 with TRBJ2-3; D is unclear. Deletions cut 5 bases from V and 1 base from J, with 4 bases between. The CDR3 spans 12 residues. Germline loops: CDR1 SEHNR, CDR2 FQNEAQ (reference sequence).

This clonotype was counted ten times or more. This chain links TRBV5-1 with TRBJ2-4; 8 bases are a match to TRBD1. Germline trimming cut 3 bases from V and 9 bases from J; bases unmatched to any gene: 8. Germline values: CDR1 SGHRS, CDR2 YFSETQ. The CDR3 consists of 14 residues. The CDR3: CASSYGQGMGIQYF. The CDR3 DNA reads TGCGCCAGCAGCTACGGACAGGGTATGGGCATTCAGTACTTC.

This clonotype was found many times. The CDR3 here is CSAKSPTSGGREQYF. The CDR3, as DNA: TGCAGTGCTAAAAGCCCTACTAGCGGGGGGCGCGAGCAGTACTTC. The chain uses TRBV20-1 and TRBJ2-7; 12 bases match TRBD2. The CDR3 length is 15 residues. Germline trimming cut 4 bases from V and 6 bases from J; bases unmatched to any gene: 10. Germline V gives CDR1 DFQATT, CDR2 SNEGSKA (reference sequence).

This clonotype showed up many times. V usage is TRBV29-1 and J usage is TRBJ1-2, with TRBD1 identical over 7 bases. This CDR3 spans 14 amino acids. CDR1 SQVTM and CDR2 ANQGSEA come from the germline V gene. Trimming took 4 bases from V and 3 from J; bases not matched to a gene: 8. The CDR3 bases are TGCAGCGTTGCCGACAGGGTCGGATACTATGGCTACACCTTC. Its protein product is CSVADRVGYYGYTF.

This clonotype was seen repeatedly, ten times or more. This sequence joins TRBV20-1 and TRBJ1-5; maybe TRBD1 (5 bases). The V end was cut by 2 bases, the J end by 0 bases, with 11 bases between. The germline V gene encodes CDR1 DFQATT and CDR2 SNEGSKA (reference sequence). There are 15 residues in the CDR3. The CDR3 DNA is TGCAGTGCTAGAAAGCGGGGGGATAGCAATCAGCCCCAGCATTTT. It specifies CSARKRGDSNQPQHF.

This clonotype was seen a few times. The genes are TRBV12-3 or TRBV12-4 and TRBJ2-5; 7 positions agree with TRBD2. CDR3 length equals 16 residues. Trimming removed 4 bases from V and 4 bases from J; junction bases left unmatched: 12. The CDR3 here is CASSSRGGAYRETQYF. The CDR3 bases are TGTGCCAGCAGTTCAAGGGGAGGGGCTTACCGAGAGACCCAGTACTTC.